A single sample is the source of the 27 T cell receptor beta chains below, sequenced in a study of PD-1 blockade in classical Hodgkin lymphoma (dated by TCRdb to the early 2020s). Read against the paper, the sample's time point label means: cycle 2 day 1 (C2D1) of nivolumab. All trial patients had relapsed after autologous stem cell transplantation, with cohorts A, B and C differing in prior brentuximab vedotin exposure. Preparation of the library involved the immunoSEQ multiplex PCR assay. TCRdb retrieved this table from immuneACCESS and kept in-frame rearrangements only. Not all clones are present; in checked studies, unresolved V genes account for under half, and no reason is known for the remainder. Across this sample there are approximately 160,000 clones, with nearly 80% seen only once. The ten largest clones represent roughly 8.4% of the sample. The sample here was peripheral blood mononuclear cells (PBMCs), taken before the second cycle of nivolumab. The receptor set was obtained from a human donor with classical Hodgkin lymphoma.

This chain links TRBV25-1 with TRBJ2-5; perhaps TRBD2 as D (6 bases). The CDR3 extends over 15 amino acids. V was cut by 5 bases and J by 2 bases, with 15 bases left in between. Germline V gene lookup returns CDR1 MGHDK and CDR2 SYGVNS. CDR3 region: CASSPAEGWQETQYF. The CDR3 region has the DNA TGTGCCAGCAGTCCCGCGGAGGGGTGGCAAGAGACCCAGTACTTC. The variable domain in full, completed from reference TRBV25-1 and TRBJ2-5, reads EADIYQTPRYLVIGTGKKITLECSQTMGHDKMYWYQQDPGMELHLIHYSYGVNSTEKGDLSSESTVSRIRTEHFPLTLESARPSHTSQYLCASSPAEGWQETQYFGPGTRLLVL.

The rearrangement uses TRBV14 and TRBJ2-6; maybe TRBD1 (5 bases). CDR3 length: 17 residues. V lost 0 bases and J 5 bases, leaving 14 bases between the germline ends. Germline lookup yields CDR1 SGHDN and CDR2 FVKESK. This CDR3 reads CASSQETRVPRANVLTF. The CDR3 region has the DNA TGTGCCAGCAGCCAAGAAACCAGGGTCCCGCGGGCCAACGTCCTGACTTTC.

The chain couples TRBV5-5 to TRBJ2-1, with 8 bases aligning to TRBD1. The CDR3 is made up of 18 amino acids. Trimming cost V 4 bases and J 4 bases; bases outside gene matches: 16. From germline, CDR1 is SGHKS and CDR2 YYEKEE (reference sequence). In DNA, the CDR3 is TGTGCCAGCAGCCCGAATCATCCCCGGGACAGGCTTTACAATGAGCAGTTCTTC. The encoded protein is CASSPNHPRDRLYNEQFF.

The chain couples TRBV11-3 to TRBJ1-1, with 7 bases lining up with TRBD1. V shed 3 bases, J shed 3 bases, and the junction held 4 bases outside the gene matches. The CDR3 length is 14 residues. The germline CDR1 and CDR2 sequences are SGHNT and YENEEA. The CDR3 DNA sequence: TGTGCCAGCAGCTTGACAGGGAGGCACACTGAAGCTTTCTTT. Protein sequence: CASSLTGRHTEAFF.

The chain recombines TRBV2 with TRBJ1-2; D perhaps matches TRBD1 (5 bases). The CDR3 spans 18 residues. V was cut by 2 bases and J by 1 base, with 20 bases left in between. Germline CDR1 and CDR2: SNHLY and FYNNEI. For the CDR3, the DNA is TGTGCCAGCAGTGAATACCGAGACAGTACGCTAAATAACTATGGCTACACCTTC. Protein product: CASSEYRDSTLNNYGYTF. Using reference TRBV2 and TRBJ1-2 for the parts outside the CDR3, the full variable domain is EPEVTQTPSHQVTQMGQEVILRCVPISNHLYFYWYRQILGQKVEFLVSFYNNEISEKSEIFDDQFSVERPDGSNFTLKIRSTKLEDSAMYFCASSEYRDSTLNNYGYTFGSGTRLTVV.

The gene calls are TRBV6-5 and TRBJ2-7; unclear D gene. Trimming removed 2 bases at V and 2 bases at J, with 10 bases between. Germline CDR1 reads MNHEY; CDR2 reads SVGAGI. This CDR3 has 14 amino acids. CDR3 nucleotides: TGTGCCAGCAGTTACGGTCCGTGGCCCTACGAGCAGTACTTC. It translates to CASSYGPWPYEQYF.

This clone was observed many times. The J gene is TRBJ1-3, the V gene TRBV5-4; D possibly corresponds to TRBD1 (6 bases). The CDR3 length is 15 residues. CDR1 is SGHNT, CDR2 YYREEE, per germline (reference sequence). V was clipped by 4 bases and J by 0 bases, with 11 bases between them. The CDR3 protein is CASSAGQRSGNTIYF. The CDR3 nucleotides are TGTGCCAGCAGCGCCGGACAGCGCTCTGGAAACACCATATATTTT. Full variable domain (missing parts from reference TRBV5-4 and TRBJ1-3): ETGVTQSPTHLIKTRGQQVTLRCSSQSGHNTVSWYQQALGQGPQFIFQYYREEENGRGNFPPRFSGLQFPNYSSELNVNALELDDSALYLCASSAGQRSGNTIYFGEGSWLTVV.

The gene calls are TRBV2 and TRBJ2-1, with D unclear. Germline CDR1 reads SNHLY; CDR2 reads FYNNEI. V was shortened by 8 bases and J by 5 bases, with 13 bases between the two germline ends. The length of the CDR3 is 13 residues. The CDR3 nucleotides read TGTGCCAGCTGGCAGCGTATGGACAATGAGCAGTTCTTC. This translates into CASWQRMDNEQFF.

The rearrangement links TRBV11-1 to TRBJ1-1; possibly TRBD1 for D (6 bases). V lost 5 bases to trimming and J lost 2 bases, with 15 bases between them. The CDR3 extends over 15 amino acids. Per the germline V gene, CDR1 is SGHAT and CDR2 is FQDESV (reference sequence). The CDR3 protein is CASSPQGRGNTEAFF. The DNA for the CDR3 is TGTGCCAGCAGCCCACAAGGCAGGGGTAACACTGAAGCTTTCTTT. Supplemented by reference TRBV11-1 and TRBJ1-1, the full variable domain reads EAEVAQSPRYKITEKSQAVAFWCDPISGHATLYWYRQILGQGPELLVQFQDESVVDDSQLPKDRFSAERLKGVDSTLKIQPAELGDSAMYLCASSPQGRGNTEAFFGQGTRLTVV.

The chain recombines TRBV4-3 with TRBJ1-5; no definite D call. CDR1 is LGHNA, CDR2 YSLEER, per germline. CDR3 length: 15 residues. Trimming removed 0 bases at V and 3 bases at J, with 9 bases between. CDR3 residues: CASSQDLVYNQPQHF. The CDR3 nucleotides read TGCGCCAGCAGCCAAGATCTGGTTTACAATCAGCCCCAGCATTTT.

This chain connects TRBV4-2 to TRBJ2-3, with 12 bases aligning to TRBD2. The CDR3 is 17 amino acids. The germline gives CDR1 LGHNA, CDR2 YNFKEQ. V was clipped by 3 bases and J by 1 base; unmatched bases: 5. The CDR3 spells CASSQTSGGGGTDTQYF. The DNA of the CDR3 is TGTGCCAGCAGCCAGACTAGCGGGGGAGGTGGCACAGATACGCAGTATTTT.

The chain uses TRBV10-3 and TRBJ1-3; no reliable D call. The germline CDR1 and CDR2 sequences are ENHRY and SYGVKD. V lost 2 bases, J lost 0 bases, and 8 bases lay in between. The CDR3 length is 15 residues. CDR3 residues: CAISERLSSGNTIYF. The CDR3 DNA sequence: TGTGCCATCAGTGAGAGGCTAAGCTCTGGAAACACCATATATTTT.

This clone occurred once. In nucleotides, the CDR3 is TGTGCCTGGATGGAGGAAAGCTCCTACAATGAGCAGTTCTTC. This codes for CAWMEESSYNEQFF. The chain is built from TRBV30 and TRBJ2-1; D is perhaps TRBD2 (5 bases). The V gene's germline CDR1 is GTSNPN and CDR2 SVGIG (reference sequence). The V and J ends lost 4 bases and 0 bases respectively, with 10 bases between them. CDR3 length: 14 residues.

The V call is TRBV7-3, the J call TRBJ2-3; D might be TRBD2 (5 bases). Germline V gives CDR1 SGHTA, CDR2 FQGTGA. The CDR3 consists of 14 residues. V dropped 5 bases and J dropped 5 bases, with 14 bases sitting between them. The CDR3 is CASSGPPEGDTQYF. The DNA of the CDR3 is TGTGCCAGCAGCGGGCCCCCTGAGGGAGATACGCAGTATTTT.

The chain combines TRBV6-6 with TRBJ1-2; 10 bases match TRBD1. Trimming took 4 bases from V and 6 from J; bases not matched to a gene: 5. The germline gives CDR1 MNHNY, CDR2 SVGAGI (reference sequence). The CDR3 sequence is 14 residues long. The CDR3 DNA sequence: TGTGCCAGCAGTTTCGGACAGGGGGGAAATGGCTACACCTTC. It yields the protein CASSFGQGGNGYTF.

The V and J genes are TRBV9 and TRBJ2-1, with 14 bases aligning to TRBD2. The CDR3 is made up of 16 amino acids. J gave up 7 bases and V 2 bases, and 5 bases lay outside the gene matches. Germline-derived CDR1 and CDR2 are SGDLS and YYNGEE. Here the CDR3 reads CASSVTGTSGSNEQFF. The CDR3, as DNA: TGTGCCAGCAGCGTGACCGGGACTAGCGGGAGTAATGAGCAGTTCTTC.

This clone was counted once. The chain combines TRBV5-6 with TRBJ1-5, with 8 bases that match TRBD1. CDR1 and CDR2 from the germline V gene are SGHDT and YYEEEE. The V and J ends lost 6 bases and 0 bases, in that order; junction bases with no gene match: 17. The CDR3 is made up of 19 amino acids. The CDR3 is CASTPPPDREMYSNQPQHF. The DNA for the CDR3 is TGTGCCAGCACCCCGCCCCCGGACAGGGAGATGTATAGCAATCAGCCCCAGCATTTT. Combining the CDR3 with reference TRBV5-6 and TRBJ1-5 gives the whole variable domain DAGVTQSPTHLIKTRGQQVTLRCSPKSGHDTVSWYQQALGQGPQFIFQYYEEEERQRGNFPDRFSGHQFPNYSSELNVNALLLGDSALYLCASTPPPDREMYSNQPQHFGDGTRLSIL.

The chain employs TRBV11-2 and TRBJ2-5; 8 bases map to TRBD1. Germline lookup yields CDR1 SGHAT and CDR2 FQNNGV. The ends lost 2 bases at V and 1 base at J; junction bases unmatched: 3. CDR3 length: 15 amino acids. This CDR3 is CASSLIGQGQETQYF. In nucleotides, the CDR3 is TGTGCCAGCAGCTTAATTGGACAGGGCCAAGAGACCCAGTACTTC.

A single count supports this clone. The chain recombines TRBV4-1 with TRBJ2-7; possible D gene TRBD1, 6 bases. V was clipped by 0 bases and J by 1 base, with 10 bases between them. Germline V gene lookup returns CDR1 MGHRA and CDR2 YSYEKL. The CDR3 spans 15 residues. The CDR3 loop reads CASSQEDSKSYEQYF. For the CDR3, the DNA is TGCGCCAGCAGCCAAGAGGACAGCAAATCCTACGAGCAGTACTTC.

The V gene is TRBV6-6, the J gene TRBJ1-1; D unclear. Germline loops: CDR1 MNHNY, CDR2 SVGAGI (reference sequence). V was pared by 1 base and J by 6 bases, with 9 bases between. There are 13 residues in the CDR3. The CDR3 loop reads CASSYFGDAEAFF. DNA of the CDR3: TGTGCCAGCAGTTACTTCGGAGACGCTGAAGCTTTCTTT.

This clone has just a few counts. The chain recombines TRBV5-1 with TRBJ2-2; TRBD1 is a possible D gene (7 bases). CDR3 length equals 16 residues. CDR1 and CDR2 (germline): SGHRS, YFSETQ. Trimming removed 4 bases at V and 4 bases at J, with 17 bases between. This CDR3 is CASSQQGPGGTGELFF. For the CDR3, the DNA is TGCGCCAGCAGCCAACAGGGGCCCGGGGGCACCGGGGAGCTGTTTTTT.

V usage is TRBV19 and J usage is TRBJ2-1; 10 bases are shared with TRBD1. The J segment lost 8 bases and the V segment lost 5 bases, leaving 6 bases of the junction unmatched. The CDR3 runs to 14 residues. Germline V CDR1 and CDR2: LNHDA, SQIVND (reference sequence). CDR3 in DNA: TGTGCCAGTAGTTCCGGGACAGGGGTCTATGAGCAGTTCTTC. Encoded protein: CASSSGTGVYEQFF.

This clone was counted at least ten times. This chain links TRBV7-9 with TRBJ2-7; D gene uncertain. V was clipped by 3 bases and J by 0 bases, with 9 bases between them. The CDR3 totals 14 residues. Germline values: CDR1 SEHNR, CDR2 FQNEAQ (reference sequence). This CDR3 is CASSFRRSSYEQYF. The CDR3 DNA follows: TGTGCCAGCAGCTTTCGGCGGAGCTCCTACGAGCAGTACTTC.

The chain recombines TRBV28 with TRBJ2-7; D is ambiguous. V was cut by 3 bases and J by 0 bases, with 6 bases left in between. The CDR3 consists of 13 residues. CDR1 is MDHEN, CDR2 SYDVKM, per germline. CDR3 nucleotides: TGTGCCAGCAGTTTCGATCCCTCCTACGAGCAGTACTTC. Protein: CASSFDPSYEQYF. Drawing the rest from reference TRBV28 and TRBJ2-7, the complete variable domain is DVKVTQSSRYLVKRTGEKVFLECVQDMDHENMFWYRQDPGLGLRLIYFSYDVKMKEKGDIPEGYSVSREKKERFSLILESASTNQTSMYLCASSFDPSYEQYFGPGTRLTVT.

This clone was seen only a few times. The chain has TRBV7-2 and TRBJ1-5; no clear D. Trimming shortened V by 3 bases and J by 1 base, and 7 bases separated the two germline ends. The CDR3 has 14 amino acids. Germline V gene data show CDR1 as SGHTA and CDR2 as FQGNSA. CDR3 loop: CASSLSPSNQPQHF. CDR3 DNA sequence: TGTGCCAGCAGCTTGTCCCCGAGCAATCAGCCCCAGCATTTT.

CDR3 DNA: TGTGCCAGCAGTGAACTACAGGACGCGAAATACAATGAGCAGTTCTTC. Its protein product is CASSELQDAKYNEQFF. The chain has TRBV6-1 and TRBJ2-1; D possibly corresponds to TRBD1 (5 bases). Germline loops: CDR1 MNHNS, CDR2 SASEGT. CDR3 length equals 16 residues. The germline V and J ends were trimmed by 2 bases and 4 bases, with 15 bases remaining between them.

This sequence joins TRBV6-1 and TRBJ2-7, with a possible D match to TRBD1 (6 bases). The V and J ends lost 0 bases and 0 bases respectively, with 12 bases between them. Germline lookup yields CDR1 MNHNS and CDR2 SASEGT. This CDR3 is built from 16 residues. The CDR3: CASSEAPGASSYEQYF. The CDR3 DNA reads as TGTGCCAGCAGTGAAGCTCCAGGGGCGAGCTCCTACGAGCAGTACTTC.